Sequencing of this TCR beta chain was carried out in a study of cytomegalovirus exposure and HLA in healthy donors. A note on this clone: Its matching antigen is unknown.

Nominal health characterized the donors when sampled, though unrecorded immune exposures were likely. General observations from the study: The sole available immune exposure information was CMV serostatus. According to the study, 160 or so TCR beta chains were cytomegalovirus-associated. A prior analysis recorded that most TCR beta V segments were productive about 87% or about 30% of the time.

Trimming left V 6 bases short and J 6 bases short, with 12 bases between. There are 13 residues in the CDR3. Germline V gene data show CDR1 as MNHEY and CDR2 as SVGAGI. PCR used 60 Vbeta primers and 13 Jbeta primers. Profiling relied on immunoSEQ multiplex PCR, and the TCRdb table lists in-frame clones only, not all of them. The sample consists of some 160,000 clones, about 85% of them appearing once. Sequencing was done on a sample of PBMCs. The chain recombines TRBV6-5 with TRBJ1-5; no clear D. The origin of this receptor is a man aged 18 to 29 in good health and CMV-seronegative. The CDR3 DNA reads as TGTGCCAGCAGCCGGCGGCTGGGTCAGCCCCAGCATTTT. The encoded protein is CASSRRLGQPQHF.